Reported below is one T cell receptor beta chain. Its antigen is not known. These data come from a study of identifying expanded T cells in peripheral blood. Findings and caveats of the study: Technical replicates showed roughly 1.2 changed clones; roughly two weeks around 15; four weeks 19. Variance in clone template counts between roughly two-week samples significantly increased with total template count across all healthy donors.

Only in-frame clones appear in the TCRdb table, and some are missing; sequencing was by immunoSEQ multiplex PCR. The table records about 80,000 clones, around 84% of them present only once. The CDR3 is 16 amino acids. V shed 3 bases, J shed 1 base, and the junction held 8 bases outside the gene matches. From germline, CDR1 is SGHNT and CDR2 YYREEE (reference sequence). This receptor was taken from a person aged 18 to 70 in good health. Sequences were obtained from blood. The rearrangement uses TRBV5-4 and TRBJ2-5, with 8 bases that match TRBD2. The CDR3 here is CASSSPAGDPQETQYF. As DNA, the CDR3 is TGTGCCAGCAGCTCCCCAGCGGGAGATCCCCAAGAGACCCAGTACTTC.